This TCR beta chain was obtained from a study of OX40 agonist ivuxolimab in advanced cancers. Unmatched junction bases numbered 7, after V lost 3 bases and J lost 4 bases. Germline V lookup: CDR1 MNHEY, CDR2 SMNVEV (reference sequence). There are 16 residues in the CDR3. Notes on this clone: Other nucleotide sequences from this sample produce the same CDR3.

The method was immunoSEQ multiplex PCR; TCRdb's version includes in-frame clones alone and lacks a portion of them. The sample yields more than 55,000 clones, approximately 85% seen once. V is TRBV27 and J is TRBJ2-1, with 9 bases fitting TRBD2. This sequence originates from an adult with an advanced solid tumor such as melanoma, head and neck, liver or kidney cancer. The sequencing used CD4+ or CD8+ T cells sorted from blood, collected in a trial of the OX40 agonist ivuxolimab. CDR3 amino acids: CASSLLAGGPYNEQFF. The DNA of the CDR3 is TGTGCCAGCAGTTTGCTGGCGGGAGGGCCGTACAATGAGCAGTTCTTC.